Listed below are T cell receptor beta chains from one sample, sequenced in a study of T cells in tuberculosis. Clones were read by immunoSEQ multiplex PCR, and TCRdb kept only the in-frame ones, dropping some. The table includes about 88,000 clones, approximately 91% detected once. Sequencing input: CD1b-GMM tetramer-negative cells sorted from PBMCs. Receptors were obtained from an adult woman with latent tuberculosis. CDR3s include the opening cysteine and the closing phenylalanine or tryptophan. D genes are given only for firm matches. Size values are once, few and many counts, or a class for expanded clones, and some rows have none.

TRBV4-2	TRBD1	NA	TRBJ1-2	TGTGCCAGCAGCCAAGATTTATGGGACAGGGGCCCTAACAGCTACACCTTC	CASSQDLWDRGPNSYTF
TRBV6-5	NA	few	TRBJ2-7	TGTGCCAGCAACAACCGGCTAGCGCACGAGCAGTACTTC	CASNNRLAHEQYF
TRBV7-2	NA	NA	TRBJ2-3	TGTGCCAGCAGCCCCCGGGTAGATACGCAGTATTTT	CASSPRVDTQYF
TRBV5-4	TRBD1	once	TRBJ1-5	TGTGCCAGCAGCTCCGGGACAGGGAATCAGCCCCAGCATTTT	CASSSGTGNQPQHF
TRBV6-1	NA	NA	TRBJ1-4	TGTGCCAGCAGTGAAGGGCAGGGTCATGAAAAACTGTTTTTT	CASSEGQGHEKLFF
TRBV11-2	TRBD2	NA	TRBJ2-1	TGTGCCAGCAGCTTAGGGACTAGCGCATATGAGCAGTTCTTC	CASSLGTSAYEQFF
TRBV7-9	NA	NA	TRBJ1-5	TGTGCCAGCAGCTTAACAGGCGATAGCAATCAGCCCCAGCATTTT	CASSLTGDSNQPQHF
TRBV7-2	NA	once	TRBJ1-1	TGTGCCAGCAGCCTGGGCGGAGGGTCCACTGAAGCTTTCTTT	CASSLGGGSTEAFF
TRBV6-6	NA	NA	TRBJ1-1	TGTGCCAGCAGTTACGGAGGGGCATTAGCTTTCTTT	CASSYGGALAFF
TRBV15	TRBD1	NA	TRBJ2-5	TGTGCCACCAGCAGAGATTTCCAGGGGGCCCAAGAGACCCAGTACTTC	CATSRDFQGAQETQYF